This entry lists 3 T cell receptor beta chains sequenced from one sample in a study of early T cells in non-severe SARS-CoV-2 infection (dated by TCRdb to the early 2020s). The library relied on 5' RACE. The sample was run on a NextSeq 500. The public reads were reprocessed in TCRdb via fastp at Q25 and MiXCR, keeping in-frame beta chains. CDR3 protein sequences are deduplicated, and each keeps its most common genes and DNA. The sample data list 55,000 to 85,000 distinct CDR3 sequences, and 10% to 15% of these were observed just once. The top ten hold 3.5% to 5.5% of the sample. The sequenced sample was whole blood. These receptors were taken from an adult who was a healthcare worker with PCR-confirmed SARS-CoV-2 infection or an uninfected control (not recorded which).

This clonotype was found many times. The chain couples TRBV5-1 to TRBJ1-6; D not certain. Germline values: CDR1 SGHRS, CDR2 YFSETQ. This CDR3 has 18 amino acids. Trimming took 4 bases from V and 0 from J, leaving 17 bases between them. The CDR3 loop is CASSTTSHGSSYNSPLHF. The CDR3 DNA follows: TGCGCCAGCAGCACAACGAGCCATGGGAGCTCCTATAATTCACCCCTCCACTTT.

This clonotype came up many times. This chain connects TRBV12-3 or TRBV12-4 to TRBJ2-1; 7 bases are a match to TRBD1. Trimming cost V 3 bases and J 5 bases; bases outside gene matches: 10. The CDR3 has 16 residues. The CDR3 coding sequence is TGTGCCAGCAGTTTTTTCCCCGGGACAGTAGACAATGAGCAGTTCTTC. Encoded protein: CASSFFPGTVDNEQFF.

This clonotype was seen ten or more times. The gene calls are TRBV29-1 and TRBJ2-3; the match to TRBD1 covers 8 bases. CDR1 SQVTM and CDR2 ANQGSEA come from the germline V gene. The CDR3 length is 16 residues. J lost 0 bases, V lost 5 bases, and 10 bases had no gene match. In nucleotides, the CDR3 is TGCAGCGTTCAGGGGGCAGCGGGTCCTAGCACAGATACGCAGTATTTT. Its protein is CSVQGAAGPSTDTQYF.